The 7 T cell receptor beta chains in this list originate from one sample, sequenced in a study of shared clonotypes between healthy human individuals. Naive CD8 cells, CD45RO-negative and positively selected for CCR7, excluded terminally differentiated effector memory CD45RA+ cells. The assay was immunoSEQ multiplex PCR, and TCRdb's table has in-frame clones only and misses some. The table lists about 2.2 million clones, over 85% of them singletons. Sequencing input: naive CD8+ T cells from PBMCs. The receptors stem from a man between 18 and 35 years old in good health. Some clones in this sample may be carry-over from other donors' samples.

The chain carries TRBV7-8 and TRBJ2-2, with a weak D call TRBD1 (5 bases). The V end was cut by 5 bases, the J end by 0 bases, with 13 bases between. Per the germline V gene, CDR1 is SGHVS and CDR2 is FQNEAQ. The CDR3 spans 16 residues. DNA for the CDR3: TGTGCCAGCAGCGCCAAGCCCAGGGCGAACACCGGGGAGCTGTTTTTT. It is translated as CASSAKPRANTGELFF.

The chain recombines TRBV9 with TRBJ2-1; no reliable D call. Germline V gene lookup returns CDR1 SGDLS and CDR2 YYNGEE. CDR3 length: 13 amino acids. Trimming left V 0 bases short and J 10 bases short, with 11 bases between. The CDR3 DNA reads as TGTGCCAGCAGCGTAGATAACGAACCGGAGCAGTTCTTC. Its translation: CASSVDNEPEQFF.

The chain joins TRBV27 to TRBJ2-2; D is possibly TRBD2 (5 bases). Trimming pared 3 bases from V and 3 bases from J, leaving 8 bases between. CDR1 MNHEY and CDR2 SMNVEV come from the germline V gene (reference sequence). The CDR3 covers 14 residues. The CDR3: CASSLGAYTGELFF. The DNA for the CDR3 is TGTGCCAGCAGTTTGGGAGCTTACACCGGGGAGCTGTTTTTT.

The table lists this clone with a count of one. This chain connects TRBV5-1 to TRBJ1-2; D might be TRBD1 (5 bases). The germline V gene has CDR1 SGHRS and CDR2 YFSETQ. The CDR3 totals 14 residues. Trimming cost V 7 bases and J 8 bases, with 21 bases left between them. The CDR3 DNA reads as TGCGCCAGCGCTTTTAGCCGGGACCCCGGCGGCTACACCTTC. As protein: CASAFSRDPGGYTF.

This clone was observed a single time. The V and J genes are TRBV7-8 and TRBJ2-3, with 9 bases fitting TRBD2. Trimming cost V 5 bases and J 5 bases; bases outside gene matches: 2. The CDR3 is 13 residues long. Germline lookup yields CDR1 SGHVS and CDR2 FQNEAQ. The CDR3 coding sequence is TGTGCCAGCAGCGTACTAGCGGGAGATACGCAGTATTTT. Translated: CASSVLAGDTQYF.

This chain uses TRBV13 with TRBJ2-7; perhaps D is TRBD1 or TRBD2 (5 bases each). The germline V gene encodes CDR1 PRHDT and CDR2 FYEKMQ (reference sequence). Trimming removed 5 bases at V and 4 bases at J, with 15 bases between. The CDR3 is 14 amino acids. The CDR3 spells CASSPGMGTYEQYF. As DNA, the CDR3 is TGTGCCAGCAGCCCCGGCATGGGGACGTACGAGCAGTACTTC.

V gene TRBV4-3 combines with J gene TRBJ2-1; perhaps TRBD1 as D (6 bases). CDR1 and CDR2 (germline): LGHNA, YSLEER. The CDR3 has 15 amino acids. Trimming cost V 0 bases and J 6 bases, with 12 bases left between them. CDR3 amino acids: CASSQDRIGGNEQFF. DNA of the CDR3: TGCGCCAGCAGCCAAGATCGTATAGGGGGCAATGAGCAGTTCTTC.